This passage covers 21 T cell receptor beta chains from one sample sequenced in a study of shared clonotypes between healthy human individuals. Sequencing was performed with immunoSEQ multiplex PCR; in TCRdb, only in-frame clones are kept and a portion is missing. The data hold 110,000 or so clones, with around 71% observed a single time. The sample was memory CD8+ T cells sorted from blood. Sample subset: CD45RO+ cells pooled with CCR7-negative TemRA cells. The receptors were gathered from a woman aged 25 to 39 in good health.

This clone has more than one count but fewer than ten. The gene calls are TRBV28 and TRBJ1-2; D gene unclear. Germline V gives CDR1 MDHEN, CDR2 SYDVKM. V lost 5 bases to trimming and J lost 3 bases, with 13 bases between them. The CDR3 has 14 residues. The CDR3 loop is CASSETLTHYGYTF. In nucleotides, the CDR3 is TGTGCCAGCAGTGAGACCCTTACGCACTATGGCTACACCTTC.

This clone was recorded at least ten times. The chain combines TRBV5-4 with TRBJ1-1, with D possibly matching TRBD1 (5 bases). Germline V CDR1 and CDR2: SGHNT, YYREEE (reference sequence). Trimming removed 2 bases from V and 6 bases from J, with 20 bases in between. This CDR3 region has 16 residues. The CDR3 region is CASSFVLGEGISEAFF. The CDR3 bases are TGTGCCAGCAGCTTCGTCCTGGGGGAGGGCATCTCTGAAGCTTTCTTT.

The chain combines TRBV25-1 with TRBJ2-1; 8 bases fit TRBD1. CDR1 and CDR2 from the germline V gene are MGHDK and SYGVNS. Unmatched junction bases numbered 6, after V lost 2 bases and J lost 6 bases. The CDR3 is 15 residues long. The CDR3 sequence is CASSEPGTGRNEQFF. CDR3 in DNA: TGTGCCAGCAGTGAACCCGGGACAGGCCGCAATGAGCAGTTCTTC.

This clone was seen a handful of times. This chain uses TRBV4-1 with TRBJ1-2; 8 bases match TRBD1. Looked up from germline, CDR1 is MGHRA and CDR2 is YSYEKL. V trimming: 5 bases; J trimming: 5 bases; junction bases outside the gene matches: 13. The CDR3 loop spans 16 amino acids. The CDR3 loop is CASSESPGTGGYGYTF. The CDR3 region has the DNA TGCGCCAGCAGCGAAAGCCCCGGGACAGGCGGGTATGGCTACACCTTC.

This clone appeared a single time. The CDR3 protein is CASRPNRGGRRTEAFF. Written as DNA, the CDR3 is TGTGCCAGCAGGCCAAACAGGGGGGGGAGAAGGACTGAAGCTTTCTTT. The rearrangement links TRBV28 to TRBJ1-1; 8 bases map to TRBD1. The ends lost 6 bases at V and 5 bases at J; junction bases unmatched: 14. The CDR3 runs 16 residues. In germline, CDR1 is MDHEN, CDR2 SYDVKM.

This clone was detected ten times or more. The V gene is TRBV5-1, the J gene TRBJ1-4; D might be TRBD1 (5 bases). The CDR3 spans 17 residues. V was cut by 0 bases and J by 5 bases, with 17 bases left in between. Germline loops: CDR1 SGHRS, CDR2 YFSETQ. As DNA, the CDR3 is TGCGCCAGCAGCTTGGCCCTGGGACGCACTGAGAATGAAAAACTGTTTTTT. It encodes CASSLALGRTENEKLFF.

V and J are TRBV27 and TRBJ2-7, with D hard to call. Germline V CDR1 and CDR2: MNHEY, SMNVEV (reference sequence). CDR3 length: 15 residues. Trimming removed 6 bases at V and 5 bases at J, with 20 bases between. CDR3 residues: CASSYQTPGYHEQYF. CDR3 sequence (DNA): TGTGCCAGCAGCTACCAGACTCCGGGCTACCACGAGCAGTACTTC.

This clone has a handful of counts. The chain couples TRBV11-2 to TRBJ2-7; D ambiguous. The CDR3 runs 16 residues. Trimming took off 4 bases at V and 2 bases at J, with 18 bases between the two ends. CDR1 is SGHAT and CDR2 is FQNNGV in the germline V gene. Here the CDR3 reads CASSSIDFAGAYEQYF. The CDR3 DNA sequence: TGTGCCAGCAGCTCGATTGACTTCGCTGGGGCCTACGAGCAGTACTTC.

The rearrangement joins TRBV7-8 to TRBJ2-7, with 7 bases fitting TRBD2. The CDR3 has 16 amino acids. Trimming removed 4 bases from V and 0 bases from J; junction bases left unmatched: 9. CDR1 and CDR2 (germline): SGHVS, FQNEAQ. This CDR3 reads CASSWGSGLPSYEQYF. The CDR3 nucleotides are TGTGCCAGCAGCTGGGGGTCGGGACTACCCTCCTACGAGCAGTACTTC.

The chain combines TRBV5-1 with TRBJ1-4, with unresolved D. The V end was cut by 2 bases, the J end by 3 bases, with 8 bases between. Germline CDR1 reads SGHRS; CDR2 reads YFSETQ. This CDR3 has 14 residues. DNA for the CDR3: TGCGCCAGCAGCTTCCAGGAACCTAATGAAAAACTGTTTTTT. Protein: CASSFQEPNEKLFF. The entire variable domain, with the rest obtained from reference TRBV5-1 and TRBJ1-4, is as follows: KAGVTQTPRYLIKTRGQQVTLSCSPISGHRSVSWYQQTPGQGLQFLFEYFSETQRNKGNFPGRFSGRQFSNSRSEMNVSTLELGDSALYLCASSFQEPNEKLFFGSGTQLSVL.

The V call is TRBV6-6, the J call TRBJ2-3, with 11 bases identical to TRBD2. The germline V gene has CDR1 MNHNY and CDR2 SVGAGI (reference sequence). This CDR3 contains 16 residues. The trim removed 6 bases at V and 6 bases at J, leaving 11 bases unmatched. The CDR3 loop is CASSPITSGSSDTQYF. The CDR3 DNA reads TGTGCCAGCAGCCCCATAACTAGCGGGAGTTCTGATACGCAGTATTTT.

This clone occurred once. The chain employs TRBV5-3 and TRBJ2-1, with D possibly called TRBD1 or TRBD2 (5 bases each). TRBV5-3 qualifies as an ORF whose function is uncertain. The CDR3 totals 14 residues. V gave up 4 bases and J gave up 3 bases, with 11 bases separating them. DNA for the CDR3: TGTGCCAGAAGCAAGGGACGGGACTACAATGAGCAGTTCTTC. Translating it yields CARSKGRDYNEQFF.

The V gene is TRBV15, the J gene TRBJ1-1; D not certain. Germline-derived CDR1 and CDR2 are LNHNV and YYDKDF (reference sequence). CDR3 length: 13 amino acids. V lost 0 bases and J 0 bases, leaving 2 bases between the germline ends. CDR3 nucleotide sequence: TGTGCCACCAGCAGAGAGTTGAACACTGAAGCTTTCTTT. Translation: CATSRELNTEAFF.

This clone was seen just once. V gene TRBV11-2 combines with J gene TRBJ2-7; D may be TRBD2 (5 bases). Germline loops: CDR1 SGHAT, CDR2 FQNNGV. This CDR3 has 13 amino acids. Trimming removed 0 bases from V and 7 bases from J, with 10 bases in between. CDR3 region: CASSLEGPGEQYF. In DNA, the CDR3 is TGTGCCAGCAGCTTAGAGGGTCCGGGGGAGCAGTACTTC.

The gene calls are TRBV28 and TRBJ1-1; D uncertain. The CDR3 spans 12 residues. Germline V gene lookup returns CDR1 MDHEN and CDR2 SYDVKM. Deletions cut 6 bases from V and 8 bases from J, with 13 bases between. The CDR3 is CASSSTVKEAFF. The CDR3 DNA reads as TGTGCCAGCAGCTCGACGGTGAAGGAAGCTTTCTTT.

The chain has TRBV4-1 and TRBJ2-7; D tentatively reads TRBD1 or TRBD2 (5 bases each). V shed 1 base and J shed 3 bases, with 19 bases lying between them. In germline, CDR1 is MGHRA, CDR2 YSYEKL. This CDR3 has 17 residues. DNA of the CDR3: TGCGCCAGCAGCCAAGCGTACGGGACGGCTTATCGCTACGAGCAGTACTTC. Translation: CASSQAYGTAYRYEQYF.

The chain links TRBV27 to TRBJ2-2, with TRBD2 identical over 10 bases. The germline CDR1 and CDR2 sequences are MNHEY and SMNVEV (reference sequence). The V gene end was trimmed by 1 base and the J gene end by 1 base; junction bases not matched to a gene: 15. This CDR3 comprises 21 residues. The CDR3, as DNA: TGTGCCAGCAGTTTATGGGTTGATGGGTCTAGCGGGAGAGTGAACACCGGGGAGCTGTTTTTT. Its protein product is CASSLWVDGSSGRVNTGELFF.

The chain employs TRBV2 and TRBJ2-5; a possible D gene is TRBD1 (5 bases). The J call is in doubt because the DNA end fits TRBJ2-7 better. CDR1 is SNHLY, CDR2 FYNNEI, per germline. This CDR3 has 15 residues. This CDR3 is CASSFRQTSLHEQYF. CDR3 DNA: TGTGCCAGCAGTTTTCGACAGACAAGCTTACACGAGCAGTACTTC.

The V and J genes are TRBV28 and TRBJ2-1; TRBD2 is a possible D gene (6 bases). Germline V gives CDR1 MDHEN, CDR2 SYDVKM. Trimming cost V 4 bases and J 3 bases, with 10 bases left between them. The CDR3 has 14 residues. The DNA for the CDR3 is TGTGCCAGCAGTTACTCAGCGGGCTACAATGAGCAGTTCTTC. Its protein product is CASSYSAGYNEQFF. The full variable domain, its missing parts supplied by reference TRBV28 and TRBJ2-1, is DVKVTQSSRYLVKRTGEKVFLECVQDMDHENMFWYRQDPGLGLRLIYFSYDVKMKEKGDIPEGYSVSREKKERFSLILESASTNQTSMYLCASSYSAGYNEQFFGPGTRLTVL.

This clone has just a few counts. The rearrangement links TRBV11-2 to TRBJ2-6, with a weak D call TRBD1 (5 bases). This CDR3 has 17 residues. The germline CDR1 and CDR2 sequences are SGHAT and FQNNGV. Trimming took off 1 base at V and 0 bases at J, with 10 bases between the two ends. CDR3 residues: CASSLVMQGSGANVLTF. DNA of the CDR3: TGTGCCAGCAGCTTAGTTATGCAGGGCTCTGGGGCCAACGTCCTGACTTTC.

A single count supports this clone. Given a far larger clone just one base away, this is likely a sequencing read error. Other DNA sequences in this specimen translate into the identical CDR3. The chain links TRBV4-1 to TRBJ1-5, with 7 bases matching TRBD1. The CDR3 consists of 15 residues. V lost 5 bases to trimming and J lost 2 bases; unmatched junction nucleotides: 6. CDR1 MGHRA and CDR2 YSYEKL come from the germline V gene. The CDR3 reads CASSSTGSGNQPQHF. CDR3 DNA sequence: TGCGCCAGCAGCTCGACAGGGTCAGGCAATCAGCCCCAGCATTTT.